This T cell receptor beta chain was profiled in a study of shared clonotypes between healthy human individuals. This clone was counted a single time. Distinct nucleotide sequences in the sample also encode this CDR3. Generated by immunoSEQ multiplex PCR, the TCRdb table keeps only in-frame clones and is missing some. The profile covers some 2.1 million clones, with roughly 94% appearing a single time and about 0.13% taken by the ten largest. Sequencing was done on a sample of naive CD4+ T cells sorted from blood. Described subset: CD45RA+ positively selected. The clonotype was recovered from a man between 18 and 29 years old in good health.

CDR3 sequence: CASSTQGYNEQFF. CDR3 sequence (DNA): TGTGCCAGCAGTACCCAGGGTTACAATGAGCAGTTCTTC. This chain connects TRBV6-1 to TRBJ2-1, with D perhaps matching TRBD1 (5 bases). CDR1 is MNHNS and CDR2 is SASEGT in the germline V gene. The CDR3 contains 13 residues. V was cut by 5 bases and J by 4 bases, with 9 bases left in between.